The clone carrying this T cell receptor beta chain appeared many times. The germline V and J ends were trimmed by 4 bases and 11 bases, with 15 bases remaining between them. The germline V gene encodes CDR1 SGHDT and CDR2 YYEEEE. The CDR3 contains 12 residues. The data are from a study of T cells in Graves' hyperthyroidism and ophthalmopathy. Over 18 months, lack of ophthalmopathy progression marked Graves' hyperthyroidism as stable. Disease duration under 2 months; hyperthyroidism patients were aged 18 to 65. The source of the PBMCs was roughly 10 ml of fresh peripheral blood. There were TCR beta CDR3 regions amplified from RNA transcripts. First-round RT-PCR of the TCR CDR3 relied on the HTBI primer set. TCRdb fed the multiplex PCR reads into MiXCR, producing one record per CDR3 protein. The sample lists a few hundred thousand distinct CDR3 sequences, approximately 14% occurring once.

Input material: blood. This clonotype was obtained from a woman in her thirties with Graves' hyperthyroidism. This chain links TRBV5-6 with TRBJ1-1, with D perhaps TRBD1 (5 bases). Here the CDR3 reads CASSTTVMEAFF. CDR3 DNA sequence: TGTGCCAGCAGCACGACAGTGATGGAGGCTTTCTTT. Full variable domain (missing parts from reference TRBV5-6 and TRBJ1-1): DAGVTQSPTHLIKTRGQQVTLRCSPKSGHDTVSWYQQALGQGPQFIFQYYEEEERQRGNFPDRFSGHQFPNYSSELNVNALLLGDSALYLCASSTTVMEAFFGQGTRLTVV.